This TCR beta chain emerged from a study of blood T cell repertoires in COVID-19. Profiling relied on immunoSEQ multiplex PCR, and the TCRdb table lists in-frame clones only, not all of them. The sample yields 200,000 to 250,000 clones, approximately 80% seen once. V was clipped by 4 bases and J by 3 bases, with 13 bases between them. CDR1 and CDR2 from the germline V gene are LGHNA and YSLEER. This CDR3 comprises 15 residues. The sample taken for sequencing was peripheral blood. The receptor comes from a woman aged 40 to 55 who had recovered from COVID-19. V and J are TRBV4-3 and TRBJ1-5, with D tentatively TRBD1 (5 bases). The CDR3, as DNA: TGCGCCAGCAGCCGAGTCGGGGGGGTCAATCAGCCCCAGCATTTT. This codes for CASSRVGGVNQPQHF.